The 21 T cell receptor beta chains in this list originate from one sample, sequenced in a study of cytomegalovirus exposure and HLA in healthy donors. Primers: 60 Vbeta forward and 13 Jbeta reverse. Sequencing used immunoSEQ multiplex PCR; TCRdb keeps in-frame clones, though not all of them. The table shows 300,000 or so clones, with roughly 81% occurring only once. Sequenced material: PBMCs. The source is a woman aged 40 to 50 in good health and CMV-seropositive.

The rearrangement links TRBV6-1 to TRBJ1-3; 9 bases match TRBD1. The germline CDR1 and CDR2 sequences are MNHNS and SASEGT. Trimming at V came to 4 bases and at J to 3 bases, leaving 4 bases not matched to a gene. The CDR3 runs to 15 residues. CDR3 protein: CASSGDRASGNTIYF. CDR3 nucleotide sequence: TGTGCCAGCAGTGGGGACAGGGCTAGTGGAAACACCATATATTTT.

This sequence joins TRBV9 and TRBJ1-4, with TRBD1 as a possible D gene (6 bases). Germline-derived CDR1 and CDR2 are SGDLS and YYNGEE. The CDR3 is made up of 18 amino acids. The V gene lost 0 bases and the J gene lost 2 bases, with 17 bases spanning the gap. CDR3 loop: CASSVGPGEFKTNEKLFF. Here the CDR3 DNA reads TGTGCCAGCAGCGTAGGTCCAGGGGAATTTAAGACTAATGAAAAACTGTTTTTT.

This chain joins TRBV19 and TRBJ1-1, with a possible D match to TRBD1 (5 bases). The V gene's germline CDR1 is LNHDA and CDR2 SQIVND (reference sequence). This CDR3 has 16 residues. V lost 3 bases, J lost 4 bases, and 18 bases lay in between. The CDR3 protein is CASSMSGGPGGTEAFF. The CDR3 DNA reads TGTGCCAGTAGTATGTCAGGAGGGCCGGGGGGCACTGAAGCTTTCTTT.

Written as DNA, the CDR3 is TGTGCCAGCAGCCCGACAGGGGAAAACACAGATACGCAGTATTTT. This encodes CASSPTGENTDTQYF. The J gene is TRBJ2-3, the V gene TRBV13; 8 bases agree with TRBD1. Per germline, CDR1 PRHDT and CDR2 FYEKMQ (reference sequence). Trimming removed 5 bases from V and 2 bases from J; junction bases left unmatched: 6. The CDR3 contains 15 residues.

On this clone itself: Compared with germline, one end of the junction differs, possibly owing to a read error. V gene TRBV27 combines with J gene TRBJ2-7, with 8 positions matching TRBD2. The germline CDR1 and CDR2 sequences are MNHEY and SMNVEV (reference sequence). There are 16 residues in the CDR3. In nucleotides, the CDR3 is TGTGCCAGCAGTCGTAGCGGGACCAGTAATGCCTATGAGCAGTACTTC. Protein: CASSRSGTSNAYEQYF.

V gene TRBV4-3 combines with J gene TRBJ2-1; TRBD1 aligns across 8 bases. The CDR3 length is 17 residues. Germline CDR1 reads LGHNA; CDR2 reads YSLEER. V shed 2 bases and J 8 bases; nucleotides not matched to a gene: 14. The CDR3 sequence: CASSQSQGARRSDEQFF. The CDR3 DNA sequence: TGCGCCAGCAGCCAATCTCAGGGGGCAAGACGTAGCGATGAGCAGTTCTTC.

The chain carries TRBV28 and TRBJ2-1; a weak D match, TRBD2 (6 bases). This CDR3 contains 14 residues. V dropped 4 bases and J dropped 2 bases, with 9 bases sitting between them. The germline V gene has CDR1 MDHEN and CDR2 SYDVKM. DNA of the CDR3: TGTGCCAGCAGTTCCGGGAGAACCTACAATGAGCAGTTCTTC. Translation: CASSSGRTYNEQFF.

This chain connects TRBV9 to TRBJ2-2, with TRBD2 as a possible D gene (5 bases). The CDR3 sequence is 16 residues long. The V gene lost 0 bases and the J gene lost 2 bases, with 11 bases spanning the gap. CDR1 is SGDLS, CDR2 YYNGEE, per germline. The CDR3 reads CASSVDNSANTGELFF. DNA for the CDR3: TGTGCCAGCAGCGTAGATAATAGCGCCAACACCGGGGAGCTGTTTTTT.

The chain carries TRBV10-3 and TRBJ2-7; the match to TRBD2 covers 8 bases. CDR1 ENHRY and CDR2 SYGVKD come from the germline V gene. The CDR3 length is 14 residues. After removal of 10 bases from V and 0 bases from J, the junction contained 8 bases not matched to a gene. DNA of the CDR3: TGTGCCAGCCTTAGCGGGACCCTCTCCTACGAGCAGTACTTC. It translates to CASLSGTLSYEQYF.

The J gene is TRBJ1-2, the V gene TRBV28; the D gene is possibly TRBD1 (6 bases). CDR3 length: 14 residues. The V end lost 5 bases, the J end lost 2 bases, and 12 bases lay between the germline ends. Germline CDR1 MDHEN, CDR2 SYDVKM. This chain's CDR3 is CASSMDRDNYGYTF. DNA of the CDR3: TGTGCCAGCAGTATGGACAGAGACAACTATGGCTACACCTTC.

The V call is TRBV11-2, the J call TRBJ2-5, with D uncertain. Trimming took off 2 bases at V and 5 bases at J, with 15 bases between the two ends. Germline-derived CDR1 and CDR2 are SGHAT and FQNNGV. The CDR3 is 15 amino acids. The CDR3 region has the DNA TGTGCCAGCAGCTTATTCCACGGAGACGGGGAGACCCAGTACTTC. Translated, it gives CASSLFHGDGETQYF.

With respect to this clone: Distinct nucleotide sequences in the sample also encode this CDR3. The V gene is TRBV6-6, the J gene TRBJ2-2; D is perhaps TRBD1 (5 bases). The V and J ends lost 2 bases and 1 base respectively, with 5 bases between them. The CDR3 extends over 14 amino acids. CDR1 is MNHNY, CDR2 SVGAGI, per germline (reference sequence). Written as DNA, the CDR3 is TGTGCCAGCAGTTACAGGGGGAACACCGGGGAGCTGTTTTTT. Protein: CASSYRGNTGELFF.

The table lists this clone with a few counts. J is TRBJ1-4 and V is TRBV29-1, with 7 bases identical to TRBD1. Germline V lookup: CDR1 SQVTM, CDR2 ANQGSEA. This CDR3 is built from 13 residues. V lost 4 bases to trimming and J lost 5 bases; unmatched junction nucleotides: 4. CDR3 amino acids: CSVGGGLNEKLFF. The CDR3 DNA sequence: TGCAGCGTTGGAGGGGGCTTGAATGAAAAACTGTTTTTT.

This sequence joins TRBV27 and TRBJ1-5; the D is unclear. The CDR3 is 11 residues long. Germline V gene data show CDR1 as MNHEY and CDR2 as SMNVEV (reference sequence). V shed 8 bases and J shed 10 bases, with 12 bases lying between them. CDR3 region: CASCPGKPQHF. For the CDR3, the DNA is TGTGCCAGCTGCCCAGGAAAACCCCAGCATTTT.

The rearrangement uses TRBV6-5 and TRBJ2-7, with 10 bases that match TRBD2. V trimming: 5 bases; J trimming: 3 bases; junction bases outside the gene matches: 7. Germline V lookup: CDR1 MNHEY, CDR2 SVGAGI. This CDR3 has 15 amino acids. The CDR3 DNA follows: TGTGCCAGCAGTCCCCGGACTAGCGGCTTCTACGAGCAGTACTTC. Its protein is CASSPRTSGFYEQYF.

The V call is TRBV2, the J call TRBJ2-5; 7 bases agree with TRBD1. CDR3 length: 15 residues. J gave up 1 base and V 5 bases, and 7 bases lay outside the gene matches. Looked up from germline, CDR1 is SNHLY and CDR2 is FYNNEI. CDR3 amino acids: CASSLRAGGQETQYF. CDR3 coding DNA: TGTGCCAGCAGTTTACGGGCAGGGGGCCAAGAGACCCAGTACTTC.

The chain joins TRBV19 to TRBJ2-3; 10 bases match TRBD2. The CDR3 extends over 16 amino acids. Germline assignment: CDR1 LNHDA and CDR2 SQIVND (reference sequence). Germline trimming cut 3 bases from V and 4 bases from J; bases unmatched to any gene: 7. CDR3 in amino acids: CASSIPLAGVPDTQYF. The DNA of the CDR3 is TGTGCCAGTAGTATCCCCCTAGCGGGAGTCCCAGATACGCAGTATTTT.

V gene TRBV10-1 combines with J gene TRBJ1-1, with 8 bases lining up with TRBD1. Germline lookup yields CDR1 WNHNN and CDR2 SYGVQD (reference sequence). V shed 5 bases and J 4 bases; nucleotides not matched to a gene: 6. CDR3 length: 14 residues. CDR3 sequence (DNA): TGCGCCAGCAGTTCAGGGGGCGCTTTCACTGAAGCTTTCTTT. Amino acids: CASSSGGAFTEAFF.

The gene calls are TRBV6-1 and TRBJ2-1; the match to TRBD2 covers 10 bases. CDR1 and CDR2 from the germline V gene are MNHNS and SASEGT. V lost 7 bases, J lost 4 bases, and 7 bases stayed unmatched. This CDR3 region has 15 residues. The CDR3 DNA is TGTGCCAGCACCCTCCTAGCGGGAGTGTACAATGAGCAGTTCTTC. Protein product: CASTLLAGVYNEQFF.

V is TRBV28 and J is TRBJ2-3, with 7 bases lining up with TRBD2. CDR1 is MDHEN, CDR2 SYDVKM, per germline. The length of the CDR3 is 16 residues. J gave up 5 bases and V 4 bases, and 12 bases lay outside the gene matches. As DNA, the CDR3 is TGTGCCAGCAGTTCGGGGGGAAGCGGGAATGGAGATACGCAGTATTTT. Its translation is CASSSGGSGNGDTQYF.

V usage is TRBV6-4 and J usage is TRBJ2-7; perhaps TRBD1 as D (6 bases). In germline, CDR1 is MRHNA, CDR2 SNTAGT. V was cut by 11 bases and J by 5 bases, with 28 bases left in between. The length of the CDR3 is 16 residues. The CDR3 here is CAHRSHRAPWGNEQYF. The DNA for the CDR3 is TGTGCCCACCGGAGCCACAGGGCCCCCTGGGGGAACGAGCAGTACTTC.